This T cell receptor beta chain appears in the sequencing data of a study of T cell repertoires in cytomegalovirus infection. Points from the study as a whole: People with CMV and the relevant HLA were identified by cumulative public TCR beta family frequency. In two of eight donors, the top clonotype was HLA-C-restricted CMV-specific.

MiXCR, run by TCRdb on the reads, gives a single entry per CDR3 protein. The table has tens of thousands of distinct CDR3 sequences, about 30% seen once. Germline CDR1 and CDR2: MNHEY and SMNVEV (reference sequence). The CDR3 totals 13 residues. Trimming took 8 bases from V and 5 from J, leaving 15 bases between them. This clonotype appeared a few times. The target antigen is unknown. This TCR derives from a human donor in good health (CMV status not recorded). Some clones in this sample may be carry-over from other donors' samples. The sequences come from CD8+ T cells from cultured PBMCs, collected from culture after CMV antigen stimulation. This chain joins TRBV27 and TRBJ1-1; a possible D gene is TRBD1 (5 bases). CDR3 coding DNA: TGTGCCAGCTGTACTCTTAGGGGAACTGAAGCTTTCTTT. Encoded protein: CASCTLRGTEAFF.